This record looks at one TCR beta chain sequence and its context. This CDR3 has 13 residues. Germline V CDR1 and CDR2: DFQATT, SNEGSKA (reference sequence). The data are from a study of T-cell reconstitution after alpha-beta-depleted transplantation in children. A library of TCRbeta sequences, prepared with unique molecular identifiers, was generated. Using its own MiXCR run on the PCR reads, TCRdb lists one record per CDR3 protein. Counted here are roughly 500,000 distinct CDR3 sequences, approximately 30% occurring once; the ten biggest clones make up around 2.3%. This material consisted of PBMCs from the stem cell graft donor, taken from the stem cell graft. This chain links TRBV20-1 with TRBJ2-1; 7 bases are shared with TRBD2. The sequence was collected from a human donor who donated a stem cell graft to a child with aplastic anemia. The CDR3 DNA follows: TGCAGCGGGCTAGCGGTACCCCACAATGAGCAGTTCTTC. This translates into CSGLAVPHNEQFF.